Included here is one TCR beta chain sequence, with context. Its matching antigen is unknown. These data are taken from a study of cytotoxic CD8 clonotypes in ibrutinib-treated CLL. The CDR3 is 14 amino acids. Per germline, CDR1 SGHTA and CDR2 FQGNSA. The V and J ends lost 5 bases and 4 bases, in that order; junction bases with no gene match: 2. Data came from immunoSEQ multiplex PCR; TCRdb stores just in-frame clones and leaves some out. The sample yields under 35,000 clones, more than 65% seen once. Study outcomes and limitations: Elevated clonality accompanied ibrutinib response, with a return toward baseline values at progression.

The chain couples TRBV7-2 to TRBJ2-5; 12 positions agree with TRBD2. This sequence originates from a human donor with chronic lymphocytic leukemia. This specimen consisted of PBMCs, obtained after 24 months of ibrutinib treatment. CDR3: CASSPSGGVETQYF. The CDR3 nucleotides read TGTGCCAGCAGCCCTAGCGGGGGGGTAGAGACCCAGTACTTC.